This T cell receptor beta chain was captured in a study of prognosis after radiotherapy for stage I lung cancer (dated by TCRdb to the early 2020s). Study-level background: Between April 2018 and early 2019, some 20 patients with stage I NSCLC were enrolled in Nanjing, China. Tumor histology was squamous cell carcinoma in several patients and adenocarcinoma in twelve. Some 15 patients had newly diagnosed primary stage I lung tumors, and a few had oligometastatic NSCLC after surgical resection of the primary tumor. SBRT was delivered in 3 to 5 fractions with a biologically effective dose of at least 100 Gy, and image-guided IMRT or VMAT was used for delivery. After SBRT, distant metastases developed in about 20% of the 19 patients at a median of 7 months, while the remaining 15 patients had no significant progression. Peripheral blood TCR beta repertoires were profiled in stage I NSCLC patients before and after stereotactic body radiotherapy, and the study then linked these repertoires to distant failure. Ages in the cohort of about a dozen men and more than 5 women ranged from roughly 50 to 85 years, with a median of 74. No patient received concurrent therapy alongside SBRT. All patients were regarded as medically inoperable, because of comorbidities in over 10 patients and refusal of surgery in roughly 7 patients. A total of 40 or so blood samples from roughly 20 patients were sequenced, with one sample obtained before and one obtained after SBRT for each patient. Broad study findings and their caveats: TRBV and TRBJ usage frequencies reportedly differed by metastasis status, in two V genes at baseline and in under 10 V and two J genes after SBRT. Tumor specificity of expanded TCR clones was not determined. Limitations of the study included a small cohort and short follow-up, and the study findings need independent validation. Post-SBRT Shannon entropy and its change from baseline were lower in patients who developed distant metastases; baseline Shannon entropy was not associated with metastases. After SBRT, the count of unique TCR clones dropped from a median of roughly 9,700 beforehand to roughly 7,100 afterward (Wilcoxon paired P=0.011). None of the reported P values were adjusted for multiple comparisons.

In the germline V gene (reference sequence), CDR1 corresponds to SEHNR and CDR2 to FQNEAQ. The CDR3 holds 12 amino acids from the cysteine to the phenylalanine. This entry keeps only the CDR3 DNA: 36 bases, framed from base 1. V loses 3 bases of germline sequence and J loses 4 bases, and the interval between the two ends is 7 bases. All patients had node-negative disease on CT and PET/CT, and none had a history of other malignancies or had previously received chemotherapy or radiotherapy. At each of the two time points, about 6 milliliters of peripheral venous blood were collected into EDTA tubes. Ficoll-Paque Plus density-gradient centrifugation was used to isolate PBMCs. Immediately after collection, samples were stored at -80 degrees C until analysis. This clonotype showed up many times. The clone's antigen remains unknown. It has no much larger one-base neighbor in the sample; base qualities were not kept.

Two rounds of multiplex PCR were used to amplify the TCR beta CDR3 region from genomic DNA. The first PCR round used primers specific to each TRBV and TRBJ gene, with sequences filed in Chinese patent CN105087789A. Universal primers were used in the second PCR round. The Roche High Pure PCR Template Preparation Kit was used to extract genomic DNA from frozen PBMCs. The libraries underwent paired-end sequencing with 151 bp reads on an Illumina HiSeq 3000. The source study handled its data this way. CutAdapt was used to discard raw reads that did not contain the multiplex PCR primer sequences. PEAR was used to merge high-quality paired reads into contigs. By aligning each contig to reference sequences, MiXCR assigned the TRB V, D and J gene segments to that contig. To remove sequencing errors, CDR3 sequences were clustered according to base quality and sequence similarity. Diversity was calculated as Shannon entropy divided by the natural log of the number of productive TCR sequences. Clonality was defined as one minus Shannon entropy divided by the natural log of the number of unique clonotypes. Progression-free survival cut-offs for repertoire metrics were chosen using the Youden index of ROC curves, with analyses run in R 3.5.3. TCRdb redid the processing of the public reads, applying fastp at Q25 and MiXCR, and retained in-frame beta chains. When rows share a CDR3 protein, they turn into one entry using the most common DNA and genes. V and J calls and clone size were set by TCRdb, not the authors. The sample includes around 56,000 distinct CDR3 sequences, with more than 20% observed a single time. The ten largest clonotypes hold about 7.5% of the sample.

The specimen was PBMCs, collected before or after stereotactic body radiation therapy (not recorded which). The sequence is built from TRBV7-9 and TRBJ2-7; no D gene call is confident. The clonotype originates from a donor aged 50 or older with non-small cell lung cancer. The DNA sequence is TGTGCCAGCAGCTTTGACGGGTACGAGCAGTACTTC. It specifies CASSFDGYEQYF.